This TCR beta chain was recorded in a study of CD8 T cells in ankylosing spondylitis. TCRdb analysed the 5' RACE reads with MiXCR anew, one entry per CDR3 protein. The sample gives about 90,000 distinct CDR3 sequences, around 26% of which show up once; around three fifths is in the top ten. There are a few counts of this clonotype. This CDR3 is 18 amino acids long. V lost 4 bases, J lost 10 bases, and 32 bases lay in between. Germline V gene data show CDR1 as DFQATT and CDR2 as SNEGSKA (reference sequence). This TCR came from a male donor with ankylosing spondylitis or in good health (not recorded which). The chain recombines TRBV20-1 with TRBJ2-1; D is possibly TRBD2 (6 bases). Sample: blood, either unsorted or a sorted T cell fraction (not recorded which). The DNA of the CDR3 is TGCAGTGCTATTTCCGACCCGGGACTTCCTCCCCACTACCACGAGCAGTTCTTC. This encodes CSAISDPGLPPHYHEQFF.